The 10 T cell receptor beta chains in this list originate from one sample, sequenced in a study of early T cells in non-severe SARS-CoV-2 infection. One entry per CDR3 protein, called by TCRdb with MiXCR from the 5' RACE reads. This sample carries around 63,000 distinct CDR3 sequences, 5.9% of them seen once, and the ten largest clones take roughly 3.5%. The sequencing used whole blood, collected at baseline. These receptors originate from an adult who was a healthcare worker with PCR-confirmed SARS-CoV-2 infection or an uninfected control (not recorded which).

In its sample, this clonotype was seen a few times. CDR3 residues: CASSLGSGTSGRDEQFF. The CDR3 DNA follows: TGTGCCAGCAGCTTAGGTTCCGGGACTAGCGGGAGAGATGAGCAGTTCTTC. V usage is TRBV7-2 and J usage is TRBJ2-1, with 14 bases that match TRBD2. This CDR3 is 17 amino acids long. Germline values: CDR1 SGHTA, CDR2 FQGNSA. Trimming took 1 base from V and 8 from J; bases not matched to a gene: 7.

In its sample, this clonotype was seen many times. The chain combines TRBV7-9 with TRBJ1-2, with TRBD1 matching 7 bases. The CDR3 sequence is 13 residues long. Germline CDR1 reads SEHNR; CDR2 reads FQNEAQ (reference sequence). The V and J ends lost 2 bases and 11 bases, in that order; junction bases with no gene match: 8. CDR3 in DNA: TGTGCCAGCAGCTTACGACAGGGAGGGGAATACACCTTC. It translates to CASSLRQGGEYTF.

This clonotype was recorded at least ten times. The rearrangement uses TRBV13 and TRBJ2-7, with 7 bases lining up with TRBD2. V was pared by 9 bases and J by 2 bases, with 7 bases of the junction left unmatched. Germline lookup yields CDR1 PRHDT and CDR2 FYEKMQ (reference sequence). CDR3 length equals 13 residues. This CDR3 reads CASSPTSAYEQYF. CDR3 bases: TGTGCCAGTAGCCCCACTAGCGCCTACGAGCAGTACTTC.

This clonotype showed up many times. V and J are TRBV28 and TRBJ2-1; TRBD2 agrees at 8 bases. Trimming took 5 bases from V and 7 from J; bases not matched to a gene: 13. Looked up from germline, CDR1 is MDHEN and CDR2 is SYDVKM. This CDR3 is 16 amino acids long. The CDR3: CASSLSRTSWSNEQFF. In nucleotides, the CDR3 is TGTGCCAGCAGTCTCTCTAGGACTAGCTGGTCGAATGAGCAGTTCTTC.

This clonotype occurred a few times. V is TRBV29-1 and J is TRBJ2-1; D not certain. The CDR3 extends over 12 amino acids. Germline V lookup: CDR1 SQVTM, CDR2 ANQGSEA. Trimming shortened V by 6 bases and J by 0 bases, and 6 bases separated the two germline ends. The CDR3 sequence: CSVVLSYNEQFF. CDR3 bases: TGCAGCGTCGTGCTCTCCTACAATGAGCAGTTCTTC.

This clonotype was counted many times. V and J are TRBV20-1 and TRBJ2-7, with D tentatively TRBD2 (5 bases). The CDR3 consists of 15 residues. CDR1 is DFQATT and CDR2 is SNEGSKA in the germline V gene (reference sequence). V was clipped by 5 bases and J by 1 base, with 18 bases between them. The CDR3 spells CSASLQSGVSYEQYF. DNA for the CDR3: TGCAGTGCTTCCCTCCAGAGCGGAGTATCCTACGAGCAGTACTTC.

J is TRBJ1-2 and V is TRBV7-8; D is ambiguous. The CDR3 contains 14 residues. Trimming pared 0 bases from V and 4 bases from J, leaving 9 bases between. Germline V gene lookup returns CDR1 SGHVS and CDR2 FQNEAQ. As DNA, the CDR3 is TGTGCCAGCAGCTTAGCGGAGTATTCCTATGGCTACACCTTC. Translating gives CASSLAEYSYGYTF.

Ten or more counts support this clonotype. This chain links TRBV20-1 with TRBJ2-7; a weak D match, TRBD2 (5 bases). Per the germline V gene, CDR1 is DFQATT and CDR2 is SNEGSKA (reference sequence). The CDR3 has 15 residues. V was pared by 0 bases and J by 2 bases, with 14 bases between. DNA for the CDR3: TGCAGTGCTAGAGATAGCGTGCGATCTACCTACGAGCAGTACTTC. This translates into CSARDSVRSTYEQYF.

The V gene is TRBV6-2 or TRBV6-3, the J gene TRBJ1-1; no reliable D call. This CDR3 spans 11 amino acids. Germline values: CDR1 MNHEY, CDR2 SVGEGT. Between the trimmed V and J ends, which lost 8 bases and 7 bases, there was a span of 11 bases. CDR3 bases: TGTGCCAGCCGGGGTTACCATGAAGCTTTCTTT. Translation gives CASRGYHEAFF.

This clonotype was seen many times. This sequence joins TRBV6-1 and TRBJ1-1; 8 positions match TRBD1. The germline V gene encodes CDR1 MNHNS and CDR2 SASEGT. Trimming removed 4 bases from V and 2 bases from J; junction bases left unmatched: 3. The CDR3 is 14 residues long. DNA of the CDR3: TGTGCCAGCAGTGGACAGGGGCCTAACACTGAAGCTTTCTTT. It codes for CASSGQGPNTEAFF.